This T cell receptor beta chain was identified during a study of patients and donors after allogeneic stem cell transplantation. TCRdb reprocessed the RT-PCR reads via MiXCR and lists one record per CDR3 protein. The table includes about a million distinct CDR3 sequences, roughly 18% detected once. V shed 6 bases and J 4 bases; nucleotides not matched to a gene: 10. CDR3 length equals 15 residues. CDR1 SGHVS and CDR2 FNYEAQ come from the germline V gene. The receptor was derived from a human donor who was either an allogeneic HSCT recipient or a stem cell or donor lymphocyte infusion donor (not recorded which). It is not recorded whose cells these are; they may come from a transplant donor. This rearrangement joins TRBV7-6 to TRBJ2-7, with TRBD1 matching over 9 bases. Sequencing was performed on blood, either unsorted or a sorted T cell fraction (not recorded which). The CDR3 loop is CASSRTGAGSYEQYF. As DNA, the CDR3 is TGTGCCAGCAGTCGGACAGGGGCTGGTTCGTACGAGCAGTACTTC.